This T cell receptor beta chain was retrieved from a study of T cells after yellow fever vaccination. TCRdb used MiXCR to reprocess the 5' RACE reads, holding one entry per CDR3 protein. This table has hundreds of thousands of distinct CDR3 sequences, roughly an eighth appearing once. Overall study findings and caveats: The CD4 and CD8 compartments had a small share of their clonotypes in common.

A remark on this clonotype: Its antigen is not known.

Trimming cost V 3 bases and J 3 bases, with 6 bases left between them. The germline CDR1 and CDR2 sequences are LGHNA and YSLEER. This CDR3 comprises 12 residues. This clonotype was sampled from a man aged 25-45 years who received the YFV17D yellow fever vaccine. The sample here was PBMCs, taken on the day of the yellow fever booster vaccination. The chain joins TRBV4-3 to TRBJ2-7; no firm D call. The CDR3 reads CASSHDLYEQYF. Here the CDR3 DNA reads TGCGCCAGCAGCCATGACCTCTACGAGCAGTACTTC.